This T cell receptor beta chain was retrieved from a study of T cells in Graves' hyperthyroidism and ophthalmopathy. Amplified regions were TCR beta CDR3 sequences from RNA transcripts. The HTBI primer set served for first-round RT-PCR of the TCR CDR3. TCRdb ran MiXCR on the multiplex PCR reads and lists one entry per CDR3 protein. This sample has some 510,000 distinct CDR3 sequences, with around 20% found just once. Specimen: blood. The receptor comes from a man younger than 30 with Graves' hyperthyroidism.

CDR3 in DNA: TGTGCCAGCAGTTCTTGGGACAGGGGCGGCGAGCAGTACTTC. Translating gives CASSSWDRGGEQYF. The chain combines TRBV28 with TRBJ2-7, with 10 bases that match TRBD1. V shed 4 bases and J 6 bases; nucleotides not matched to a gene: 6. CDR1 and CDR2 (germline): MDHEN, SYDVKM. CDR3 length: 14 amino acids.